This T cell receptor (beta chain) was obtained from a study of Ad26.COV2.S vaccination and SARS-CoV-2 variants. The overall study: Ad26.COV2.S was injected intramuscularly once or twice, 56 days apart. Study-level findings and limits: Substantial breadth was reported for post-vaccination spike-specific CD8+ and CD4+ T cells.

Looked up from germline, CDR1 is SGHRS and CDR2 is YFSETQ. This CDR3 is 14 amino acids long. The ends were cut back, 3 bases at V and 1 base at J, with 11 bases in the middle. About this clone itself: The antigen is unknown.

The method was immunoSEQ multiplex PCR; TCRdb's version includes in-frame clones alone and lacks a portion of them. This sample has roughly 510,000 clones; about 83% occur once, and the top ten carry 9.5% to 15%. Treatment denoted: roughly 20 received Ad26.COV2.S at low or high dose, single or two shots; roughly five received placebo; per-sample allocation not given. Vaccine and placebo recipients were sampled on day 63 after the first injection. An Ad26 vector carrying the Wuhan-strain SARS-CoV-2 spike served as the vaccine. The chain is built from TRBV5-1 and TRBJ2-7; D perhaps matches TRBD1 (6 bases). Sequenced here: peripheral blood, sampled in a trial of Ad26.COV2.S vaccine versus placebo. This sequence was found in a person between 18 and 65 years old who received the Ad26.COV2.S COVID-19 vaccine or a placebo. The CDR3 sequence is CASSWDTGSYEQYF. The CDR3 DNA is TGCGCCAGCAGCTGGGACACGGGTTCCTACGAGCAGTACTTC. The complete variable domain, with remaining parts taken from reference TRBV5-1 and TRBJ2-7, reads KAGVTQTPRYLIKTRGQQVTLSCSPISGHRSVSWYQQTPGQGLQFLFEYFSETQRNKGNFPGRFSGRQFSNSRSEMNVSTLELGDSALYLCASSWDTGSYEQYFGPGTRLTVT.